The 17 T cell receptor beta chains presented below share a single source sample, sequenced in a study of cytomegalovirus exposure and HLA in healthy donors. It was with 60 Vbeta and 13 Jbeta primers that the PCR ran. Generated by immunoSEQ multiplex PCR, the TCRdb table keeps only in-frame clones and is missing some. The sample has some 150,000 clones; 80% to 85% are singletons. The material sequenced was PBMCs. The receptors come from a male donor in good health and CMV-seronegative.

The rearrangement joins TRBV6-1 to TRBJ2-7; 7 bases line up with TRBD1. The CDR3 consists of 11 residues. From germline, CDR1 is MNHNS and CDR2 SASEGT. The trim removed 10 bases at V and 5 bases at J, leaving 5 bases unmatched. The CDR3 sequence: CATLGGNEQYF. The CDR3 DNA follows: TGTGCCACTTTAGGGGGCAACGAGCAGTACTTC.

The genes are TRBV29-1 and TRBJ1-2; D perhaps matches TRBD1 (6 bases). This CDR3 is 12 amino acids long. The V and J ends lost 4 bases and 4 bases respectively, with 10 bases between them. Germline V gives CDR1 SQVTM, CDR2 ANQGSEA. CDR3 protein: CSVVVRGYGYTF. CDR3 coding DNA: TGCAGCGTTGTAGTCAGGGGCTATGGCTACACCTTC. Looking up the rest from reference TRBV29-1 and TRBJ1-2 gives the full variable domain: SAVISQKPSRDICQRGTSLTIQCQVDSQVTMMFWYRQQPGQSLTLIATANQGSEATYESGFVIDKFPISRPNLTFSTLTVSNMSPEDSSIYLCSVVVRGYGYTFGSGTRLTVV.

The CDR3 DNA follows: TGTGCCTGGAGTGGCGGGAGGGCCTATCAGCCCCAGCATTTT. Encoded protein: CAWSGGRAYQPQHF. This chain joins TRBV30 and TRBJ1-5, with no clear D. V was cut by 1 base and J by 5 bases, with 12 bases left in between. This CDR3 is built from 14 residues. Germline V gene data show CDR1 as GTSNPN and CDR2 as SVGIG (reference sequence).

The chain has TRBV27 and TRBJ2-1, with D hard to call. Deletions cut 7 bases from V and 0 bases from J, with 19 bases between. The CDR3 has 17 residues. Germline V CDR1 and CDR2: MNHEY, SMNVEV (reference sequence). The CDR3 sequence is CASTPLGDRSSYNEQFF. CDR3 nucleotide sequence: TGTGCCAGCACCCCTCTAGGCGATCGGAGCTCCTACAATGAGCAGTTCTTC.

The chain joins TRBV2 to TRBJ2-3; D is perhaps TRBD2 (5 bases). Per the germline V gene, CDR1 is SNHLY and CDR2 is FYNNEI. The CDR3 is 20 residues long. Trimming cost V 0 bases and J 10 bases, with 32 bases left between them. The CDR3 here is CASSEAGLRWADRGWYAQYF. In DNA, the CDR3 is TGTGCCAGCAGTGAAGCGGGTCTTCGGTGGGCCGACCGGGGTTGGTATGCGCAGTATTTT.

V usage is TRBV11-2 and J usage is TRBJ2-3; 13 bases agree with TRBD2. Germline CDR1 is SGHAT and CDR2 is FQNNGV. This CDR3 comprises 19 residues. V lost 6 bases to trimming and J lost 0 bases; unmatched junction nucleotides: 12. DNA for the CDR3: TGTGCCAGCAGGCTACTAGCGGGGGGGGAATATACTAGCACAGATACGCAGTATTTT. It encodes CASRLLAGGEYTSTDTQYF.

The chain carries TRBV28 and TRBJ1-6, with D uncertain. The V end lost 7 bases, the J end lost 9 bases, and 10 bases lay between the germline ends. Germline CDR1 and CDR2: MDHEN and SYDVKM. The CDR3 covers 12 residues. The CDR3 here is CASTPSGSPLHF. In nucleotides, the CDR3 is TGTGCCAGCACTCCCTCGGGTTCACCCCTCCACTTT.

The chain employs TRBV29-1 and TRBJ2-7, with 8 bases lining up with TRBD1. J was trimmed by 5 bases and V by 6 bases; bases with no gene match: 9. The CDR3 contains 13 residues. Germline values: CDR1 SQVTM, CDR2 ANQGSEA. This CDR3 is CSVRTGRWDEQYF. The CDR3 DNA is TGCAGCGTCCGGACAGGGAGGTGGGACGAGCAGTACTTC.

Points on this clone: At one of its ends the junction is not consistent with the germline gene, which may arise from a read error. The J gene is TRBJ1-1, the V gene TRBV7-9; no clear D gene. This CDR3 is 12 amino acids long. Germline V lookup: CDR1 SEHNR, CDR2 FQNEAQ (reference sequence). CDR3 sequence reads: CSSSYKNTEAFF. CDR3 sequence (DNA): TGTTCCAGCAGCTATAAGAACACTGAAGCTTTCTTT.

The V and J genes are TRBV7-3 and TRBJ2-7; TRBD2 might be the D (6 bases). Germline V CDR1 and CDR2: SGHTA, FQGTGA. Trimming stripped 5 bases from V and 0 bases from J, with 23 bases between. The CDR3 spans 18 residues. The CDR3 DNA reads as TGTGCCAGCAGCCGACAAACCTCGAGGACGGGACTCTCCTACGAGCAGTACTTC. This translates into CASSRQTSRTGLSYEQYF.

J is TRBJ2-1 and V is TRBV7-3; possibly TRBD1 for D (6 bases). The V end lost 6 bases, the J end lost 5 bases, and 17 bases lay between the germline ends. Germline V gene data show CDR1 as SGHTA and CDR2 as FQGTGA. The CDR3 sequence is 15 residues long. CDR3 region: CASRKSDSQNNEQFF. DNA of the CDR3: TGTGCCAGCAGAAAATCGGACAGCCAAAACAATGAGCAGTTCTTC.

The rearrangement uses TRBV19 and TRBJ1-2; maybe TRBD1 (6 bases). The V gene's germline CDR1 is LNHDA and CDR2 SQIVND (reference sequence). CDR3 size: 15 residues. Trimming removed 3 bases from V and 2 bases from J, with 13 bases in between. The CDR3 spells CASSISDTGNYGYTF. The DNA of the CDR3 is TGTGCCAGTAGTATCTCCGATACAGGGAACTATGGCTACACCTTC.

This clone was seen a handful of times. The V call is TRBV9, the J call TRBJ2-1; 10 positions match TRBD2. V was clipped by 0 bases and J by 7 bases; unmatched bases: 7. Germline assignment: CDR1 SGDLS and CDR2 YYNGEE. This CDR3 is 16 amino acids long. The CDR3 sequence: CASSVDRAGGENEQFF. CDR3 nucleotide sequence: TGTGCCAGCAGCGTAGATCGAGCGGGAGGGGAGAATGAGCAGTTCTTC.

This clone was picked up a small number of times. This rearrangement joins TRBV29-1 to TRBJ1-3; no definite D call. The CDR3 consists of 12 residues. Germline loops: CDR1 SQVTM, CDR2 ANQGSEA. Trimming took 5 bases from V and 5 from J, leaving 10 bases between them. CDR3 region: CSVYGKRNTIYF. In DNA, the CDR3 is TGCAGCGTTTACGGGAAGAGAAACACCATATATTTT.

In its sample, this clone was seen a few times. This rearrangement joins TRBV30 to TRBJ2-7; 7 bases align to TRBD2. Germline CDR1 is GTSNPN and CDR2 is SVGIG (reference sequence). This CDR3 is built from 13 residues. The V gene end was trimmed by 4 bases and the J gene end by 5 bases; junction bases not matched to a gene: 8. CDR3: CAWTGGRGDEQYF. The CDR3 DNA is TGTGCCTGGACGGGAGGTCGGGGCGACGAGCAGTACTTC.

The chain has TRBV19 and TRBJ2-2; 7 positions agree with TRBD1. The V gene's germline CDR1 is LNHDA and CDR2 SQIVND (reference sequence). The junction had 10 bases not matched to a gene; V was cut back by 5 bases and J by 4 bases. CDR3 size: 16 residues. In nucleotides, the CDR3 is TGTGCCAGTAGTCCGATCAAGGGGGCAATCACCGGGGAGCTGTTTTTT. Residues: CASSPIKGAITGELFF. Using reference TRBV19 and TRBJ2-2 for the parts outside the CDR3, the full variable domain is DGGITQSPKYLFRKEGQNVTLSCEQNLNHDAMYWYRQDPGQGLRLIYYSQIVNDFQKGDIAEGYSVSREKKESFPLTVTSAQKNPTAFYLCASSPIKGAITGELFFGEGSRLTVL.

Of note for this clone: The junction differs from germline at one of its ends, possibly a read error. The CDR3 coding sequence is TGTGCTAGCAGCTTCGGTCGACAGGGCGGACACGAGCAGTACTTC. Translating gives CASSFGRQGGHEQYF. The V call is TRBV7-7, the J call TRBJ2-7; 7 bases agree with TRBD1. The germline V gene has CDR1 SSHAT and CDR2 FNYEAQ (reference sequence). The CDR3 spans 15 residues.